This is a list of T cell receptor beta chains from one sample in a study of neurological immune-mediated disorders. TCRdb re-analysed the 5' RACE reads in MiXCR, keeping a single row per CDR3 protein. The sample includes about 54,000 distinct CDR3 sequences, 4% of them seen just once. Sample: CD4+ T cells from blood. These receptors all stem from a woman aged 40 to 49 with multiple sclerosis. Both conserved end residues are part of each CDR3. A D gene is named only where the DNA matches it firmly. Rows give clone size only sometimes, using once, few, many, or a class for an expanded clone.

len: 12; d_gene: NA; v_gene: TRBV10-3; abundance: NA; j_gene: TRBJ2-5; CDR3aa: CAISASQETLYF; CDR3nt: TGTGCCATCTCTGCATCCCAAGAGACCCTGTACTTC
len: 13; d_gene: NA; v_gene: TRBV5-1; abundance: many; j_gene: TRBJ2-7; CDR3aa: CASSPQTDYEQYF; CDR3nt: TGCGCCAGCAGCCCACAGACAGACTACGAGCAGTACTTC
len: 15; d_gene: NA; v_gene: TRBV29-1; abundance: many; j_gene: TRBJ2-1; CDR3aa: CSVEGGRRSYNEQFF; CDR3nt: TGCAGCGTTGAAGGGGGACGACGCTCCTACAATGAGCAGTTCTTC
len: 14; d_gene: NA; v_gene: TRBV9; abundance: many; j_gene: TRBJ2-7; CDR3aa: CASPEPDSSYEQYF; CDR3nt: TGTGCCAGCCCCGAACCTGACAGCTCCTACGAGCAGTACTTC
len: 13; d_gene: NA; v_gene: TRBV5-1; abundance: many; j_gene: TRBJ1-2; CDR3aa: CASSPGPGHGYTF; CDR3nt: TGCGCCAGCAGCCCGGGTCCAGGGCATGGCTACACCTTC
len: 15; d_gene: NA; v_gene: TRBV7-9; abundance: many; j_gene: TRBJ1-2; CDR3aa: CASSEGGARIYGYTF; CDR3nt: TGTGCCAGCAGCGAGGGAGGGGCTCGGATCTATGGCTACACCTTC
len: 16; d_gene: TRBD1; v_gene: TRBV7-8; abundance: many; j_gene: TRBJ2-1; CDR3aa: CASSLSPGTGRNEQFF; CDR3nt: TGTGCCAGCAGCTTGAGTCCCGGGACAGGGAGGAACGAGCAGTTCTTC
len: 15; d_gene: TRBD1; v_gene: TRBV2; abundance: many; j_gene: TRBJ1-5; CDR3aa: CASRATDRPGQPQHF; CDR3nt: TGTGCCAGCAGGGCTACGGACAGGCCCGGACAGCCCCAGCATTTT
len: 14; d_gene: NA; v_gene: TRBV7-6; abundance: many; j_gene: TRBJ2-5; CDR3aa: CASSLLGEGKTQYF; CDR3nt: TGTGCCAGCAGCTTATTGGGAGAGGGGAAGACCCAGTACTTC
len: 18; d_gene: TRBD2; v_gene: TRBV4-2; abundance: many; j_gene: TRBJ2-3; CDR3aa: CASSPTGTSGGAGDTQYF; CDR3nt: TGTGCCAGCAGCCCCACCGGGACTAGCGGGGGGGCAGGAGATACGCAGTATTTT
len: 11; d_gene: NA; v_gene: TRBV5-1; abundance: many; j_gene: TRBJ2-3; CDR3aa: CASSSTDTQYF; CDR3nt: TGCGCCAGCAGCTCCACAGATACGCAGTATTTT
len: 19; d_gene: TRBD1; v_gene: TRBV10-3; abundance: many; j_gene: TRBJ1-1; CDR3aa: CAISAPPRGQSHGDTEAFF; CDR3nt: TGTGCCATCAGTGCCCCCCCCAGGGGGCAAAGTCATGGGGACACTGAAGCTTTCTTT
len: 12; d_gene: NA; v_gene: TRBV10-3; abundance: many; j_gene: TRBJ1-5; CDR3aa: CAISDSNQPQHF; CDR3nt: TGTGCCATCAGTGATAGCAATCAGCCCCAGCATTTT
len: 16; d_gene: NA; v_gene: TRBV7-3; abundance: many; j_gene: TRBJ2-2; CDR3aa: CASSLIGGDVTGELFF; CDR3nt: TGTGCCAGCAGTCTTATTGGCGGGGACGTCACCGGGGAGCTGTTTTTT
len: 14; d_gene: NA; v_gene: TRBV7-9; abundance: many; j_gene: TRBJ2-7; CDR3aa: CASSLEGGRFEQYF; CDR3nt: TGTGCCAGCAGCTTAGAAGGGGGGAGGTTCGAGCAGTACTTC
len: 12; d_gene: NA; v_gene: TRBV3-1; abundance: many; j_gene: TRBJ1-4; CDR3aa: CASSQYNEKLFF; CDR3nt: TGTGCCAGCAGCCAGTATAATGAAAAACTGTTTTTT
len: 14; d_gene: NA; v_gene: TRBV7-6; abundance: many; j_gene: TRBJ2-1; CDR3aa: CASSQYLGGDEQFF; CDR3nt: TGTGCCAGCAGCCAATATCTAGGCGGGGATGAGCAGTTCTTC
len: 12; d_gene: NA; v_gene: TRBV7-3; abundance: many; j_gene: TRBJ2-3; CDR3aa: CASSSGGLTWYF; CDR3nt: TGTGCCAGCAGCTCAGGGGGGTTAACATGGTATTTT
len: 14; d_gene: TRBD1; v_gene: TRBV29-1; abundance: many; j_gene: TRBJ1-1; CDR3aa: CSVRGLQGVAEAFF; CDR3nt: TGCAGCGTGCGGGGGTTACAGGGGGTAGCTGAAGCTTTCTTT
len: 11; d_gene: NA; v_gene: TRBV10-3; abundance: many; j_gene: TRBJ2-7; CDR3aa: CAIKTSYEQYF; CDR3nt: TGTGCCATCAAGACTTCCTACGAGCAGTACTTC
len: 15; d_gene: TRBD1; v_gene: TRBV6-1; abundance: many; j_gene: TRBJ1-1; CDR3aa: CASSLRDRMNTEAFF; CDR3nt: TGTGCCAGCAGTCTCCGGGACAGAATGAACACTGAAGCTTTCTTT
len: 13; d_gene: NA; v_gene: TRBV6-9; abundance: many; j_gene: TRBJ1-2; CDR3aa: CASSYWQGQGYTF; CDR3nt: TGTGCCAGCAGTTATTGGCAGGGGCAAGGCTACACCTTC
len: 15; d_gene: NA; v_gene: TRBV4-1; abundance: many; j_gene: TRBJ1-2; CDR3aa: CASRKIRGRDGGYTF; CDR3nt: TGCGCCAGCAGAAAAATAAGGGGGAGGGATGGTGGCTACACCTTC
len: 17; d_gene: NA; v_gene: TRBV7-3; abundance: many; j_gene: TRBJ1-5; CDR3aa: CASSLRGPEIGNQPQHF; CDR3nt: TGTGCCAGCAGCTTAAGGGGGCCGGAGATCGGCAATCAGCCCCAGCATTTT
len: 15; d_gene: NA; v_gene: TRBV6-1; abundance: many; j_gene: TRBJ1-1; CDR3aa: CASSDLGTANTEAFF; CDR3nt: TGTGCCAGCAGTGATCTAGGGACCGCGAACACTGAAGCTTTCTTT
len: 18; d_gene: TRBD2; v_gene: TRBV6-6; abundance: many; j_gene: TRBJ2-3; CDR3aa: CASTTPGLAGASTDTQYF; CDR3nt: TGTGCCAGCACCACCCCGGGACTAGCGGGGGCCAGCACAGATACGCAGTATTTT
len: 14; d_gene: NA; v_gene: TRBV20-1; abundance: many; j_gene: TRBJ1-4; CDR3aa: CSAPPILTNEKLFF; CDR3nt: TGCAGTGCCCCCCCGATCCTAACTAATGAAAAACTGTTTTTT
len: 17; d_gene: TRBD1; v_gene: TRBV4-1; abundance: many; j_gene: TRBJ2-1; CDR3aa: CASSTLGVDRGLTEQFF; CDR3nt: TGCGCCAGCAGCACCCTGGGAGTGGACAGGGGGCTGACTGAGCAGTTCTTC
len: 14; d_gene: NA; v_gene: TRBV7-9; abundance: many; j_gene: TRBJ2-7; CDR3aa: CASSLAGGSYEQYF; CDR3nt: TGTGCCAGCAGCTTAGCAGGGGGCTCCTACGAGCAGTACTTC
len: 16; d_gene: NA; v_gene: TRBV6-6; abundance: many; j_gene: TRBJ2-2; CDR3aa: CASSKQVPAGTGELFF; CDR3nt: TGTGCCAGCAGTAAACAGGTCCCCGCGGGCACCGGGGAGCTGTTTTTT
len: 13; d_gene: TRBD1; v_gene: TRBV12-3/TRBV12-4; abundance: many; j_gene: TRBJ1-1; CDR3aa: CASSLGGTGEAFF; CDR3nt: TGTGCCAGCAGTTTGGGGGGGACAGGGGAAGCTTTCTTT
len: 15; d_gene: TRBD1; v_gene: TRBV12-3/TRBV12-4; abundance: many; j_gene: TRBJ1-3; CDR3aa: CASSRQGGAGNTIYF; CDR3nt: TGTGCCAGCAGCAGACAGGGGGGTGCTGGAAACACCATATATTTT
len: 13; d_gene: NA; v_gene: TRBV12-3/TRBV12-4; abundance: many; j_gene: TRBJ2-3; CDR3aa: CASSLRGIDTQYF; CDR3nt: TGTGCCAGCAGTTTACGGGGGATAGATACGCAGTATTTT
len: 14; d_gene: NA; v_gene: TRBV5-1; abundance: many; j_gene: TRBJ1-2; CDR3aa: CASSLGGANYGYTF; CDR3nt: TGCGCCAGCAGCTTGGGCGGAGCTAACTATGGCTACACCTTC
len: 18; d_gene: NA; v_gene: TRBV7-8; abundance: many; j_gene: TRBJ2-7; CDR3aa: CASSEARGGYDRDNEQYF; CDR3nt: TGTGCCAGCAGCGAAGCCCGGGGGGGGTATGACAGGGATAACGAGCAGTACTTC
len: 16; d_gene: NA; v_gene: TRBV19; abundance: NA; j_gene: TRBJ2-1; CDR3aa: CASSMWQIHSYNEQFF; CDR3nt: TGTGCCAGTAGTATGTGGCAGATCCACTCCTACAATGAGCAGTTCTTC
len: 16; d_gene: NA; v_gene: TRBV15; abundance: many; j_gene: TRBJ2-3; CDR3aa: CATSRDWQGGTDTQYF; CDR3nt: TGTGCCACCAGCAGAGATTGGCAGGGCGGCACAGATACGCAGTATTTT
len: 15; d_gene: NA; v_gene: TRBV11-2; abundance: many; j_gene: TRBJ1-4; CDR3aa: CASSLGRTYHEKLFF; CDR3nt: TGTGCCAGCAGCTTAGGGAGGACGTACCATGAAAAACTGTTTTTT
len: 20; d_gene: TRBD1; v_gene: TRBV5-1; abundance: many; j_gene: TRBJ1-3; CDR3aa: CASSLAGPILRRGAGNTIYF; CDR3nt: TGCGCCAGCAGCTTGGCGGGCCCTATTCTGCGCAGGGGGGCTGGAAACACCATATATTTT
len: 11; d_gene: NA; v_gene: TRBV29-1; abundance: many; j_gene: TRBJ1-1; CDR3aa: CSVGRGAEAFF; CDR3nt: TGCAGCGTTGGCCGAGGGGCTGAAGCTTTCTTT
len: 14; d_gene: NA; v_gene: TRBV20-1; abundance: many; j_gene: TRBJ2-1; CDR3aa: CSARGGSSYNEQFF; CDR3nt: TGCAGTGCTAGAGGGGGGTCCTCCTACAATGAGCAGTTCTTC
len: 13; d_gene: NA; v_gene: TRBV4-2; abundance: many; j_gene: TRBJ2-3; CDR3aa: CASSPELADTQYF; CDR3nt: TGTGCCAGCAGCCCGGAATTGGCAGATACGCAGTATTTT
len: 13; d_gene: NA; v_gene: TRBV7-9; abundance: many; j_gene: TRBJ1-1; CDR3aa: CASSFPGVTEAFF; CDR3nt: TGTGCCAGCAGCTTCCCCGGAGTCACTGAAGCTTTCTTT
len: 13; d_gene: NA; v_gene: TRBV5-1; abundance: many; j_gene: TRBJ1-1; CDR3aa: CASSITVNTEAFF; CDR3nt: TGCGCCAGCAGCATTACAGTGAACACTGAAGCTTTCTTT
len: 16; d_gene: TRBD2; v_gene: TRBV5-1; abundance: many; j_gene: TRBJ2-2; CDR3aa: CASSRSGGASRGELFF; CDR3nt: TGCGCCAGCAGCCGTAGCGGGGGGGCTTCTCGCGGGGAGCTGTTTTTT
len: 16; d_gene: NA; v_gene: TRBV5-5; abundance: many; j_gene: TRBJ1-1; CDR3aa: CASSLGPRSGDTEAFF; CDR3nt: TGTGCCAGCAGCTTAGGGCCCCGTAGTGGGGACACTGAAGCTTTCTTT
len: 15; d_gene: NA; v_gene: TRBV6-5; abundance: many; j_gene: TRBJ2-2; CDR3aa: CASGPSGKGTGELFF; CDR3nt: TGTGCCAGCGGACCTTCCGGGAAGGGGACCGGGGAGCTGTTTTTT
len: 15; d_gene: TRBD1; v_gene: TRBV5-1; abundance: many; j_gene: TRBJ2-7; CDR3aa: CASSLDERQGYEQYF; CDR3nt: TGCGCCAGCAGCTTGGATGAGAGACAGGGCTACGAGCAGTACTTC
len: 13; d_gene: NA; v_gene: TRBV6-5; abundance: many; j_gene: TRBJ2-2; CDR3aa: CASSHRGTGELFF; CDR3nt: TGTGCCAGCAGCCACCGGGGGACCGGGGAGCTGTTTTTT
len: 15; d_gene: NA; v_gene: TRBV21-1; abundance: few; j_gene: TRBJ2-2; CDR3aa: CASSKGGGETGELFF; CDR3nt: TGTGCCAGCAGCAAAGGGGGGGGAGAAACCGGGGAGCTGTTTTTT
len: 13; d_gene: NA; v_gene: TRBV12-3/TRBV12-4; abundance: many; j_gene: TRBJ1-6; CDR3aa: CASSLKSHSPLHF; CDR3nt: TGTGCCAGCAGTTTGAAATCCCATTCACCCCTCCACTTT
len: 13; d_gene: NA; v_gene: TRBV5-1; abundance: many; j_gene: TRBJ2-1; CDR3aa: CASRWDGYNEQFF; CDR3nt: TGCGCCAGCCGGTGGGACGGTTACAATGAGCAGTTCTTC
len: 18; d_gene: NA; v_gene: TRBV27; abundance: many; j_gene: TRBJ2-2; CDR3aa: CASGPQGFLSVGVGELFF; CDR3nt: TGTGCCAGCGGTCCCCAGGGTTTTCTGAGTGTGGGGGTCGGGGAGCTGTTTTTT
len: 15; d_gene: NA; v_gene: TRBV7-9; abundance: many; j_gene: TRBJ2-1; CDR3aa: CASSPQGGPYNEQFF; CDR3nt: TGTGCCAGCAGCCCTCAGGGAGGTCCCTACAATGAGCAGTTCTTC